This is a list of T cell receptor beta chains from one sample in a study of regulatory T cells in long-lasting Graves disease. In TCRdb, the multiplex PCR reads were re-called with MiXCR into one record per CDR3 protein. The data show around 460,000 distinct CDR3 sequences, about 20% seen once. The source was peripheral blood mononuclear cells (PBMCs), collected when the disease was refractory, from a patient treated with antithyroid drugs. These receptors originate from a female donor with Graves disease. CDR3s leave out the opening cysteine and the closing phenylalanine or tryptophan. Each record gives: J gene, V gene, D gene, clone size, CDR3 protein. D genes are given only for firm matches. The size field is filled for only some rows; it gives once, few, many or a size class.

TRBJ2-5 | TRBV29-1 | TRBD2 | NA | SVAVAGGLGETQY
TRBJ2-2 | TRBV30 | TRBD1 | NA | ASPGQGATGELF
TRBJ2-1 | TRBV11-3 | NA | NA | ASSQPLGPSEQF
TRBJ2-3 | TRBV2 | TRBD2 | few | ASRASGRVDTQY
TRBJ1-1 | TRBV7-2 | NA | NA | ASSLFREAF
TRBJ1-5 | TRBV7-2 | NA | many | ASSLVVGTNQPQH
TRBJ1-5 | TRBV20-1 | NA | few | SATPGDLSNQPQH
TRBJ2-2 | TRBV6-1 | NA | many | ASEGAGELF
TRBJ2-7 | TRBV15 | NA | many | ATSRDVRGVFSYEQY
TRBJ2-5 | TRBV28 | TRBD1 | many | ASRPPTGGWETQY
TRBJ1-2 | TRBV18 | NA | NA | ASSPPVAARNYGYT
TRBJ1-2 | TRBV6-5 | NA | many | ASSYRTDGYT
TRBJ2-7 | TRBV10-3 | TRBD2 | many | ATWGGGEQY
TRBJ2-5 | TRBV4-3 | NA | few | ASSQDLVDREAQETQY
TRBJ1-4 | TRBV20-1 | NA | few | SAVDGSLNEKLF
TRBJ2-4 | TRBV7-2 | NA | NA | ASSPEPNTQY
TRBJ1-1 | TRBV29-1 | TRBD1 | few | SVQTGGGTEAF
TRBJ2-2 | TRBV3-1 | NA | few | ASSQRASALNTGELF
TRBJ2-7 | TRBV9 | NA | many | ASSVGAGTYEQY
TRBJ2-7 | TRBV6-2/TRBV6-3 | TRBD1 | many | ASSNRGHEQY